The 20 T cell receptor beta chains below all came from one sample that was sequenced in a study of cytomegalovirus exposure and HLA in healthy donors. PCR involved 60 Vbeta and 13 Jbeta primers. Generated by immunoSEQ multiplex PCR, the TCRdb table keeps only in-frame clones and is missing some. In the table there are roughly 190,000 clones, 75% to 80% of which are singletons. Sample: PBMCs. The receptors stem from a woman in her 30s in good health and CMV-seropositive.

The gene calls are TRBV30 and TRBJ1-6; D is perhaps TRBD1 (5 bases). The V gene lost 1 base and the J gene lost 10 bases, with 14 bases spanning the gap. Germline values: CDR1 GTSNPN, CDR2 SVGIG (reference sequence). This CDR3 has 14 residues. CDR3: CAWSGQYGVSPLHF. The CDR3 DNA sequence: TGTGCCTGGAGTGGACAGTACGGCGTGTCACCCCTCCACTTT.

The chain carries TRBV27 and TRBJ2-7, with 9 bases fitting TRBD2. There are 14 residues in the CDR3. V trimming: 6 bases; J trimming: 1 base; junction bases outside the gene matches: 4. Germline V gene lookup returns CDR1 MNHEY and CDR2 SMNVEV (reference sequence). In DNA, the CDR3 is TGTGCCAGCAGGCGGGAGGGCGAATCCTACGAGCAGTACTTC. It is translated as CASRREGESYEQYF.

DNA for the CDR3: TGTGCCATCCGCGACAGAGTTTACGAGCAGTACTTC. It translates to CAIRDRVYEQYF. The chain uses TRBV10-3 and TRBJ2-7; possible D gene TRBD1, 5 bases. V lost 8 bases to trimming and J lost 4 bases, with 12 bases between them. The CDR3 sequence is 12 residues long. The germline gives CDR1 ENHRY, CDR2 SYGVKD.

This chain uses TRBV7-6 with TRBJ2-7; D not certain. The V end was cut by 0 bases, the J end by 7 bases, with 10 bases between. There are 13 residues in the CDR3. CDR1 is SGHVS, CDR2 FNYEAQ, per germline. The CDR3 sequence is CASSLATTREQYF. CDR3 nucleotides: TGTGCCAGCAGCTTAGCCACTACCCGGGAGCAGTACTTC.

The gene calls are TRBV5-1 and TRBJ2-7, with D possibly TRBD2 on 5 matching bases. Looked up from germline, CDR1 is SGHRS and CDR2 is YFSETQ. This CDR3 region has 13 residues. Between the trimmed V and J ends, which lost 7 bases and 6 bases, there was a span of 17 bases. CDR3 sequence reads: CASYSGRGGEQYF. DNA of the CDR3: TGCGCCAGCTATTCAGGACGGGGTGGCGAGCAGTACTTC.

This clone was seen once. This rearrangement joins TRBV5-4 to TRBJ1-6; TRBD1 matches 7 bases. CDR1 is SGHNT and CDR2 is YYREEE in the germline V gene (reference sequence). This CDR3 is built from 17 residues. V was pared by 3 bases and J by 10 bases, with 16 bases of the junction left unmatched. CDR3 nucleotides: TGTGCCAGCAGCTCCGGGACAGCGCTCTACGCGGGCTCACCCCTCCACTTT. Its translation is CASSSGTALYAGSPLHF.

The chain carries TRBV10-3 and TRBJ2-7; TRBD2 aligns across 8 bases. Germline CDR1 is ENHRY and CDR2 is SYGVKD. V was clipped by 2 bases and J by 2 bases; unmatched bases: 5. CDR3 length: 15 residues. This CDR3 is CAISEAGTRTYEQYF. The CDR3 nucleotides read TGTGCCATCAGTGAGGCCGGGACTAGGACCTACGAGCAGTACTTC.

V usage is TRBV2 and J usage is TRBJ2-3; D unclear. The germline V gene has CDR1 SNHLY and CDR2 FYNNEI. CDR3 size: 14 residues. V lost 4 bases and J lost 3, with 11 bases in between. The DNA of the CDR3 is TGTGCCAGCAGTGGTAGCCTGAGTACAGATACGCAGTATTTT. Translation gives CASSGSLSTDTQYF.

The chain combines TRBV5-4 with TRBJ1-2, with 10 bases identical to TRBD1. Per the germline V gene, CDR1 is SGHNT and CDR2 is YYREEE (reference sequence). The CDR3 is made up of 15 amino acids. Trimming took 2 bases from V and 8 from J; bases not matched to a gene: 9. The CDR3 is CASSLDPGTGVGYTF. The CDR3, as DNA: TGTGCCAGCAGCTTAGATCCCGGGACAGGGGTAGGCTACACCTTC.

The V and J genes are TRBV30 and TRBJ2-5; tentative D call: TRBD2 (7 bases). With 2 bases removed from V and 4 bases from J, the gap between germline ends came to 11 bases. Germline lookup yields CDR1 GTSNPN and CDR2 SVGIG (reference sequence). This CDR3 is built from 13 residues. The CDR3 loop is CAWSRRGRETQYF. The DNA of the CDR3 is TGTGCCTGGAGTCGGCGGGGGCGAGAGACCCAGTACTTC.

The V call is TRBV9, the J call TRBJ2-1; D remains unclear. CDR1 is SGDLS, CDR2 YYNGEE, per germline. The CDR3 spans 15 residues. Trimming pared 4 bases from V and 6 bases from J, leaving 17 bases between. CDR3 bases: TGTGCCAGCAGCTCTGGTGGGCTACACGGCAATGAGCAGTTCTTC. Its protein is CASSSGGLHGNEQFF.

The chain couples TRBV28 to TRBJ1-5; 8 bases are a match to TRBD1. V shed 2 bases and J 1 base; nucleotides not matched to a gene: 10. CDR3 length: 18 amino acids. CDR1 is MDHEN, CDR2 SYDVKM, per germline. The CDR3, as DNA: TGTGCCAGCAGTTTAGGCGGGGCAGGGGGCTTAAGCAATCAGCCCCAGCATTTT. Protein sequence: CASSLGGAGGLSNQPQHF.

This clone showed up just once. The chain carries TRBV12-5 and TRBJ2-1; 8 bases are shared with TRBD2. The germline V gene has CDR1 LGHNT and CDR2 FRNRAP. V shed 7 bases, J shed 8 bases, and the junction held 10 bases outside the gene matches. There are 14 residues in the CDR3. This CDR3 reads CASESKRGLDEQFF. DNA of the CDR3: TGTGCTAGTGAATCAAAGCGGGGGCTTGATGAGCAGTTCTTC.

This chain joins TRBV7-2 and TRBJ2-7, with 7 bases that match TRBD2. The junction had 10 bases not matched to a gene; V was cut back by 4 bases and J by 4 bases. Germline CDR1 and CDR2: SGHTA and FQGNSA. The CDR3 runs to 15 residues. The CDR3 bases are TGTGCCAGCAGCTCACAAAGACTAGCAGGATACGAGCAGTACTTC. Translated, it gives CASSSQRLAGYEQYF.

The J gene is TRBJ2-7, the V gene TRBV4-2; tentatively, D is TRBD1 (5 bases). The CDR3 covers 15 residues. V was shortened by 2 bases and J by 0 bases, with 11 bases between the two germline ends. Germline V gene data show CDR1 as LGHNA and CDR2 as YNFKEQ. CDR3 amino acids: CASSQSQGSSYEQYF. In nucleotides, the CDR3 is TGTGCCAGCAGCCAAAGTCAGGGATCCTCCTACGAGCAGTACTTC.

The V gene is TRBV6-1, the J gene TRBJ2-5; TRBD2 matches at 8 bases. The germline V gene has CDR1 MNHNS and CDR2 SASEGT. This CDR3 contains 14 residues. V was pared by 0 bases and J by 6 bases, with 3 bases of the junction left unmatched. Written as DNA, the CDR3 is TGTGCCAGCAGTGAAGCGAGGACTAGCAAGACCCAGTACTTC. Translated, it gives CASSEARTSKTQYF.

The rearrangement uses TRBV4-2 and TRBJ2-7; a weak D match, TRBD2 (6 bases). Germline assignment: CDR1 LGHNA and CDR2 YNFKEQ. The CDR3 has 13 amino acids. Trimming left V 0 bases short and J 9 bases short, with 12 bases between. Here the CDR3 reads CASSQDGEAGQYF. In nucleotides, the CDR3 is TGTGCCAGCAGCCAAGATGGGGAAGCGGGGCAGTACTTC.

J is TRBJ2-3 and V is TRBV5-5; TRBD2 agrees at 13 bases. The CDR3 extends over 16 amino acids. Germline V CDR1 and CDR2: SGHKS, YYEKEE (reference sequence). The J segment lost 7 bases and the V segment lost 3 bases, leaving 8 bases of the junction unmatched. The DNA of the CDR3 is TGTGCCAGCAGCTCCGACCGGACTAGCGGGAGTTATACGCAGTATTTT. Its translation: CASSSDRTSGSYTQYF.

The chain combines TRBV7-9 with TRBJ2-1; D is perhaps TRBD1 (5 bases). CDR1 is SEHNR, CDR2 FQNEAQ, per germline (reference sequence). V dropped 5 bases and J dropped 3 bases, with 14 bases sitting between them. The CDR3 totals 15 residues. The chain's CDR3 is CASSAWGQGYNEQFF. The DNA of the CDR3 is TGTGCCAGCAGCGCATGGGGTCAGGGCTACAATGAGCAGTTCTTC.

The count of this clone is one. J is TRBJ1-6 and V is TRBV18; D gene unclear. With 2 bases removed from V and 3 bases from J, the gap between germline ends came to 14 bases. From germline, CDR1 is KGHSH and CDR2 LQKENI. The CDR3 contains 17 residues. The CDR3 reads CASSPLLGEGYNSPLHF. The CDR3 nucleotides read TGTGCCAGCTCACCATTGTTAGGTGAGGGCTATAATTCACCCCTCCACTTT.